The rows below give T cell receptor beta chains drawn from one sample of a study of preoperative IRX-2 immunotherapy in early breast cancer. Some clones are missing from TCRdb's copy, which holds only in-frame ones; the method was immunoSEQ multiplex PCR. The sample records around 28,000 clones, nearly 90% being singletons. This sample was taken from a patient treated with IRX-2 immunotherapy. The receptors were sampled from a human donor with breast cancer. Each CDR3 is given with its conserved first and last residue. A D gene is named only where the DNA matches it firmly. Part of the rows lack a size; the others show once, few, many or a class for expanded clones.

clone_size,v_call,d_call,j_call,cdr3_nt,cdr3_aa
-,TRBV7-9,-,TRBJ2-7,TGTGCCAGCAGCTTAGCAGACGGCAGCTACGAGCAGTACTTC,CASSLADGSYEQYF
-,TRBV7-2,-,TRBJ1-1,TGTGCCAGCAGCTTAGGACCCTCCACTGAAGCTTTCTTT,CASSLGPSTEAFF
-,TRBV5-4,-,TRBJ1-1,TGTGCCAGCAGCTTGGACAGGCGCGGGGACACTGAAGCTTTCTTT,CASSLDRRGDTEAFF
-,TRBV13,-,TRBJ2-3,TGTGCCAGCAGCCCCGGGGCAGGGGGGTCTCCGCGTCTGGGCAGGTATTTT,CASSPGAGGSPRLGRYF
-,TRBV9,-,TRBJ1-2,TGTGCCAGCAGCCCCGGGGCCCATGGCTACACCTTC,CASSPGAHGYTF
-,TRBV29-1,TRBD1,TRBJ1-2,TGCAGCGCACCGGGACAGGGAGATTATGGCTACACCTTC,CSAPGQGDYGYTF
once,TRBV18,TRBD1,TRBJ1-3,TGTGCCAGCTCACCATGGGACAGCTTCTCTGGAAACACCATATATTTT,CASSPWDSFSGNTIYF
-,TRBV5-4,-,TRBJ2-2,TGTGCCAGCAGCTTGCGTGGGTCCCCGAACACCGGGGAGCTGTTTTTT,CASSLRGSPNTGELFF
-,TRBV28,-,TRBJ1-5,TGTGCCAGCAGAGGGGGGCAGGTTCAGCCCCAGCATTTT,CASRGGQVQPQHF
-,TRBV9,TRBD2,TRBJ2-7,TGTGCCAGCAGCGTAGCTAGCGGGGGGAATTACGAGCAGTACTTC,CASSVASGGNYEQYF
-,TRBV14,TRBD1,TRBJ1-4,TGTGCCAGCAGCCTCATGGACAGGGGTTATGAAAAACTGTTTTTT,CASSLMDRGYEKLFF
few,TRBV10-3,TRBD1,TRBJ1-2,TGTGCCATCAGACCTGACAGGGGAGGTGGCTACACCTTC,CAIRPDRGGGYTF
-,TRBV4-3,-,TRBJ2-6,TGCGCCAGCAGCCAAGATGGTATCAGGGCGCACTCTGGGGCCAACGTCCTGACTTTC,CASSQDGIRAHSGANVLTF
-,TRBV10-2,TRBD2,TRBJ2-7,TGCGCCAGCACCCATAGCGGGATAGACTCCTACGAGCAGTACTTC,CASTHSGIDSYEQYF
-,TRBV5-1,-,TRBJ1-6,TGCGCCAGCAGCCGAGCTCTCTCCTATAATTCACCCCTCCACTTT,CASSRALSYNSPLHF
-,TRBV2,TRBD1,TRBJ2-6,TGTGCCAGCAGCAGGGGGCCTGGGGCCAACGTCCTGACTTTC,CASSRGPGANVLTF
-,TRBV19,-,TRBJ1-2,TGTGCCAGTAGTATGAACGGAGGGGTAAACTATGGCTACACCTTC,CASSMNGGVNYGYTF
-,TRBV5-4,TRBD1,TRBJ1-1,TGTGCCAGCAGCCAGAGGACAGGTGCGAACACTGAAGCTTTCTTT,CASSQRTGANTEAFF
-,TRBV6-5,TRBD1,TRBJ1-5,TGTGCCAGCAGTTATACGAGACAGGGTGGGCAGCCCCAGCATTTT,CASSYTRQGGQPQHF
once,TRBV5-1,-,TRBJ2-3,TGCGCCAGCAGCCTCCCGGGGGGCGAAACAGATACGCAGTATTTT,CASSLPGGETDTQYF
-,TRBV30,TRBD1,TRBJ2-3,TGTGCCTGGATGGGACAGGGGCGACAGATAGATACGCAGTATTTT,CAWMGQGRQIDTQYF
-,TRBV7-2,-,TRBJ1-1,TGTGCCAGCAGCGCTCCCCCCCCGGGTGACACTGAAGCTTTCTTT,CASSAPPPGDTEAFF
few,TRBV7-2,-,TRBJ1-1,TGTGCCAGCAGCTCTCAGTGGGACACTGAAGCTTTCTTT,CASSSQWDTEAFF
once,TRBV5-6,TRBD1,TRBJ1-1,TGTGCCAGCAGCAGGGACAGGGTAGGGACTGAAGCTTTCTTT,CASSRDRVGTEAFF
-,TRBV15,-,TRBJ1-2,TGTGCCACCAGCGGACCCGACAGTGCCTATGGCTACACCTTC,CATSGPDSAYGYTF
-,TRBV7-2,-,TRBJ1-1,TGTGCCAGCACCTCGGTTACAGGGATTAACACTGAAGCTTTCTTT,CASTSVTGINTEAFF
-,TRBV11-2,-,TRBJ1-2,TGTGCCAGCAGCTGGGCCCCATCCGGCTACACCTTC,CASSWAPSGYTF
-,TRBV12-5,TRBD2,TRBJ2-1,TGTGCTAGTGGTTTGGTAGCGGGAGGGTTCTACAATGAGCAGTTCTTC,CASGLVAGGFYNEQFF
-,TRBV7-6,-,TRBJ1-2,TGTGCCAGCAGCTTTGATATTGTCGGACAGTATGGCTACACCTTC,CASSFDIVGQYGYTF
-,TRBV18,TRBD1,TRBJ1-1,TGTGCCAGCTCACTAAACCAGGGGGTTTCCGCTGAAGCTTTCTTT,CASSLNQGVSAEAFF
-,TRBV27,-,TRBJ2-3,TGTGCCAGCAGTTTGTTGGGGGGCACGCAGTATTTT,CASSLLGGTQYF
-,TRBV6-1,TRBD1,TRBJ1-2,TGTGCCAGCAGTACCCGACAGGGGGCCGACTATGGCTACACCTTC,CASSTRQGADYGYTF
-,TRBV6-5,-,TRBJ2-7,TGTGCCAGCAGTTATGGGGCTGAGGCCTACGAGCAGTACTTC,CASSYGAEAYEQYF
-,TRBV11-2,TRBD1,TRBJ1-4,TGTGCCAGCAGCTGGAGGACAGGGGGTACGCATGAAAAACTGTTTTTT,CASSWRTGGTHEKLFF
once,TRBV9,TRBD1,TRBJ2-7,TGTGCCAGCAGCCCAGGGACAGGAGCCTACGAGCAGTACTTC,CASSPGTGAYEQYF
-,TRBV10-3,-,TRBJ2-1,TGTGCCATCAGTAGCCAGGGGACGGACAATGAGCAGTTCTTC,CAISSQGTDNEQFF
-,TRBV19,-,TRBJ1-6,TGTGCCAGTAGTCCAACAGTGAGCTATAATTCACCCCTCCACTTT,CASSPTVSYNSPLHF
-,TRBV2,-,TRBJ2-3,TGTGCCAGCAGTGTAAAAGATACGCAGTATTTT,CASSVKDTQYF
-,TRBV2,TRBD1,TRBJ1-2,TGTGCCAGCAGTGATCGGGACAGATCTCGAGGCTACACCTTC,CASSDRDRSRGYTF
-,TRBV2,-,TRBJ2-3,TGTGCCAGCAGCCGGGACATTCTATCTAGCACAGATACGCAGTATTTT,CASSRDILSSTDTQYF
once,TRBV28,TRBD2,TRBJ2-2,TGTGCCAGTCGGGTGACTAGCGGGGCGAACACCGGGGAGCTGTTTTTT,CASRVTSGANTGELFF
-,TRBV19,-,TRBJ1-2,TGTGCCAGTAGTCCCCAACGCCAGGGGACCTATGGCTACACCTTC,CASSPQRQGTYGYTF
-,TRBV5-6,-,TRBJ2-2,TGTGCCAGCAGCCCCGAGACTCGAACGTCCGAGCTGTTTTTT,CASSPETRTSELFF
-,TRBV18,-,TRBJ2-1,TGTGCCAGCTCACCCACAGGGCTTGAGCAGTTCTTC,CASSPTGLEQFF
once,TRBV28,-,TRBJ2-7,TGTGCCAGCAGTTTGGTTGGCGTGGCGGGTATTGGTCTCTACTTC,CASSLVGVAGIGLYF
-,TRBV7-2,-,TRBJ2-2,TGTGCCAGCAGCTTAGAGGGCGGGGCCGCGAACACCGGGGAGCTGTTTTTT,CASSLEGGAANTGELFF
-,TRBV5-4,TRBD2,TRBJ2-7,TGTGCCAGCAGTAACCCCGGGACTAGCCGCTACGAGCAGTACTTC,CASSNPGTSRYEQYF
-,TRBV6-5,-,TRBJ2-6,TGTGCCAGCAGAACCGGGGCCAACGTCCTGACTTTC,CASRTGANVLTF
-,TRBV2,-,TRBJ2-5,TGTGCCAGCCATGGGACGGAAGAGACCCAGTACTTC,CASHGTEETQYF
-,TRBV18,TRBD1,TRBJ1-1,TGTGCCAGCTCACCCGAGAGTGACAGGGTCACTGAAGCTTTCTTT,CASSPESDRVTEAFF